This TCR beta chain was sequenced during a study of Graves' ophthalmopathy and Graves' hyperthyroidism. The CDR3 extends over 16 amino acids. In germline, CDR1 is SGHVT, CDR2 SQSDAQ. Study conclusions and caveats: Both an approximately 68% sensitivity and a roughly 72% specificity characterized the model's predictions of ophthalmopathy progression. Most expanded clonotypes from thyroid (those above 0.001 frequency) were also found in blood.

RNA transcripts were the source from which TCR beta CDR3 regions were amplified. Following a first-round RT-PCR that used HTBI primers, a second-round multiplex PCR was carried out. A single record per CDR3 protein comes from TCRdb applying MiXCR to the multiplex PCR reads. The data hold 580,000 or so distinct CDR3 sequences, with less than 40% observed a single time. Aged 18 to 65, the patients with hyperthyroidism had under 2 months' duration and were newly diagnosed. Thyroid ultrasound, orbital computed tomography, TRAb, serum thyroxine and clinical symptoms formed the basis of diagnosis. This clonotype occurred a few times. As yet, its antigen is unknown.

The V gene is TRBV7-4, the J gene TRBJ2-7, with 11 bases matching TRBD2. The J call could be wrong; TRBJ2-1 is a better fit for the DNA end. The sequenced material came from peripheral blood or thyroid tissue (not recorded which). The TCR sequence derives from an adult man with Graves' hyperthyroidism. For the CDR3, the DNA is TGTGCCAGCAGCTCCGTTCATAGCGGGGGGGCCCATGAGCAGTTCTTC. Translated: CASSSVHSGGAHEQFF.